The entry below describes one TCR beta chain. V was shortened by 4 bases and J by 3 bases, with 12 bases between the two germline ends. Germline V CDR1 and CDR2: SNHLY, FYNNEI. The CDR3 contains 14 residues. This sample was taken from a study of blood T cell repertoires in COVID-19. Data came from immunoSEQ multiplex PCR; TCRdb stores just in-frame clones and leaves some out. The repertoire holds 250,000 to 300,000 clones, with just over 85% as singletons. Sequences were obtained from PBMCs or T cells enriched from blood (not recorded which). The receptor was isolated from a man younger than 35 who had recovered from COVID-19. The V and J genes are TRBV2 and TRBJ1-2, with D perhaps matching TRBD1 (6 bases). The CDR3: CASSGGGLDYGYTF. The CDR3 DNA sequence: TGTGCCAGCAGTGGAGGGGGTCTAGACTATGGCTACACCTTC.